These T cell receptor beta chains were read from a single sample in a study of blood T cells in healthy people across ages. TCRdb passed the 5' RACE reads through MiXCR, listing each CDR3 protein once. The data hold approximately 800,000 distinct CDR3 sequences, with roughly 24% observed a single time. Separately, the same data were catalogued under a study of T cells of mothers and their children.

Sequencing was performed on blood. Source of these receptors: a boy aged 5-17 years in good health. Each CDR3 is given with its conserved first and last residue. D genes are given only for firm matches. The size field is filled for only some rows; it gives once, few, many or a size class.

v_call,clone_size,d_call,j_call,cdr3_aa,cdr3_nt
TRBV7-9,many,.,TRBJ1-2,CASSQEVGSTF,TGTGCCAGCAGTCAGGAAGTGGGGAGCACCTTC
TRBV15,.,.,TRBJ1-1,CATSRRGTEAFF,TGTGCCACCAGCAGGCGGGGAACTGAAGCTTTCTTT
TRBV2,.,.,TRBJ2-5,CANRTGVETQYF,TGTGCCAATAGGACCGGGGTCGAGACCCAGTACTTC
TRBV5-1,few,.,TRBJ2-3,CASSFLESADTQYF,TGCGCCAGCAGCTTCCTAGAAAGCGCAGATACGCAGTATTTT
TRBV29-1,few,.,TRBJ2-2,CSVEPGRGPGELFF,TGCAGCGTTGAGCCGGGCAGGGGCCCCGGGGAGCTGTTTTTT
TRBV12-3/TRBV12-4,few,.,TRBJ1-5,CASSPIQGRAQHF,TGTGCCAGCAGTCCTATCCAGGGAAGGGCCCAGCATTTT
TRBV9,.,TRBD2,TRBJ2-5,CASSPREGGPQETQYF,TGTGCCAGCAGCCCCCGGGAGGGGGGGCCCCAAGAGACCCAGTACTTC
TRBV5-1,few,.,TRBJ2-5,CASSLAYSQETQYF,TGCGCCAGCAGCTTGGCCTACTCCCAAGAGACCCAGTACTTC
TRBV12-5,few,.,TRBJ1-6,CASAPLSYNSPLHF,TGTGCTAGTGCCCCGCTCTCCTATAATTCACCCCTCCACTTT
TRBV7-6,.,.,TRBJ2-5,CASSPEVSRQETQYF,TGTGCCAGCAGCCCAGAAGTCTCCAGGCAAGAGACCCAGTACTTC
TRBV20-1,few,.,TRBJ1-4,CSARSNARMNEKLFF,TGCAGTGCTAGAAGCAATGCGCGGATGAATGAAAAACTGTTTTTT
TRBV3-1,.,.,TRBJ1-2,CASSQVGAAYGYTF,TGTGCCAGCAGCCAAGTCGGGGCTGCCTATGGCTACACCTTC
TRBV6-5,.,.,TRBJ2-2,CASSYGGNTGELFF,TGTGCCAGCAGTTACGGGGGGAACACCGGGGAGCTGTTTTTT
TRBV4-2,.,TRBD1,TRBJ1-5,CASGPSTGDEQPQHF,TGTGCCAGCGGTCCCTCCACAGGGGATGAGCAGCCCCAGCATTTT
TRBV6-1,.,.,TRBJ1-5,CASQGNRDRYQPQHF,TGTGCCAGCCAGGGGAACCGGGATCGCTATCAGCCCCAGCATTTT
TRBV28,.,.,TRBJ1-2,CASSTPGTESGGYTF,TGCGCCAGCAGTACACCCGGGACGGAGTCAGGGGGCTACACCTTC
TRBV7-3,.,TRBD2,TRBJ2-4,CASSPTGGGNIQYF,TGTGCCAGCAGCCCCACAGGCGGGGGGAACATTCAGTACTTC
TRBV7-3,few,.,TRBJ2-6,CASSPLDSGANVLTF,TGTGCCAGCAGCCCGCTTGACTCTGGGGCCAACGTCCTGACTTTC
TRBV11-1,.,.,TRBJ2-4,CASSLAENIQYF,TGTGCCAGCAGCTTAGCTGAAAACATTCAGTACTTC
TRBV4-2,few,.,TRBJ1-4,CASTSHAGDGEKLFF,TGTGCCAGCACCAGCCACGCAGGGGACGGAGAAAAACTGTTTTTT
TRBV29-1,.,.,TRBJ2-1,CSERTPYNEQFF,TGCAGTGAGAGAACGCCTTACAATGAGCAGTTCTTC
TRBV12-3/TRBV12-4,.,.,TRBJ1-1,CASSFRGGPPGTEAFF,TGTGCCAGCAGTTTTAGGGGGGGCCCCCCGGGAACTGAAGCTTTCTTT
TRBV7-9,few,.,TRBJ2-5,CASSHHRETQYF,TGTGCCAGCAGCCACCATCGGGAGACCCAGTACTTC
TRBV28,.,TRBD1,TRBJ2-2,CASRDRGTGELFF,TGTGCCAGCCGGGACAGGGGTACCGGGGAGCTGTTTTTT
TRBV7-6,.,TRBD1,TRBJ2-4,CASSPRDRNIQYF,TGTGCCAGCAGCCCACGGGACAGAAACATTCAGTACTTC
TRBV9,many,.,TRBJ2-5,CASSVSGAETQYF,TGTGCCAGCAGCGTTAGCGGAGCCGAGACCCAGTACTTC
TRBV12-3/TRBV12-4,few,.,TRBJ2-3,CASSLRDLTDTQYF,TGTGCCAGCAGCCTCCGGGACCTCACAGATACGCAGTATTTT
TRBV6-1,few,.,TRBJ2-4,CASSPQGTKNIQYF,TGTGCCAGCAGTCCCCAGGGGACCAAAAACATTCAGTACTTC
TRBV29-1,many,.,TRBJ2-5,CSVETQYF,TGCAGCGTGGAGACCCAGTACTTC
TRBV20-1,.,TRBD1,TRBJ2-7,CSAAPGQGLTGQYF,TGCAGTGCTGCTCCGGGACAGGGACTGACCGGGCAGTACTTC
TRBV2,few,.,TRBJ2-4,CASSENVDWAKNIQYF,TGTGCCAGCAGTGAGAATGTAGATTGGGCCAAAAACATTCAGTACTTC
TRBV3-1,.,TRBD2,TRBJ2-1,CASSPYTGTSGEQFF,TGTGCCAGCAGCCCGTACACCGGGACTAGCGGTGAGCAGTTCTTC
TRBV28,many,TRBD1,TRBJ2-7,CASSLLALGQGDFGEQYF,TGTGCCAGCAGTTTATTAGCCCTGGGACAGGGAGACTTTGGCGAGCAGTACTTC
TRBV2,.,.,TRBJ1-4,CASRWTGAREKLFF,TGTGCCAGCAGGTGGACCGGGGCGCGCGAAAAACTGTTTTTT
TRBV20-1,many,.,TRBJ2-6,CSARVTGSGANVLTF,TGCAGTGCTAGGGTTACAGGCTCTGGGGCCAACGTCCTGACTTTC
TRBV30,.,.,TRBJ2-5,CAYADTGETQYF,TGTGCCTACGCCGACACCGGAGAGACCCAGTACTTC
TRBV19,few,TRBD1,TRBJ2-1,CATIRLRQGSLGNEQFF,TGTGCCACAATTCGCTTAAGACAGGGAAGTTTGGGCAATGAGCAGTTCTTC
TRBV24-1,.,.,TRBJ1-1,CATSDPGADAEAFF,TGTGCCACCAGTGACCCCGGGGCCGACGCTGAAGCTTTCTTT
TRBV12-3/TRBV12-4,few,.,TRBJ2-1,CASSPGHRSSYNEQFF,TGTGCCAGCAGTCCCGGACATAGGAGCTCCTACAATGAGCAGTTCTTC
TRBV7-2,.,.,TRBJ2-1,CASSPSIGSYNEQFF,TGTGCCAGCAGTCCTAGCATTGGCTCCTACAATGAGCAGTTCTTC
TRBV5-5,.,.,TRBJ2-1,CASSLGAGSSYNEQFF,TGTGCCAGCAGCTTGGGTGCGGGGAGCTCCTACAATGAGCAGTTCTTC
TRBV24-1,few,.,TRBJ2-5,CATSDQTETQYF,TGTGCCACCAGTGACCAGACGGAGACCCAGTACTTC
TRBV7-9,many,TRBD2,TRBJ2-5,CASKGLAGQKSQETQYF,TGTGCCAGCAAGGGACTAGCGGGGCAAAAATCTCAAGAGACCCAGTACTTC
TRBV12-3/TRBV12-4,.,.,TRBJ2-3,CASTQGRTRVDTRYF,TGTGCCAGCACCCAAGGCAGGACCAGAGTAGATACGCGGTATTTT
TRBV9,.,.,TRBJ2-5,CASSVVSGFQETQYF,TGTGCCAGCAGCGTAGTATCGGGATTCCAAGAGACCCAGTACTTC
TRBV29-1,few,.,TRBJ1-4,CSVTGYSSTNEKLFF,TGCAGCGTCACAGGGTACTCCTCAACTAATGAAAAACTGTTTTTT
TRBV7-9,.,.,TRBJ2-7,CASSLDHGRVDEQYF,TGTGCCAGCAGCTTAGATCACGGTCGAGTCGACGAGCAGTACTTC
TRBV30,few,TRBD1,TRBJ2-2,CAWSGADRGGTGELFF,TGTGCCTGGAGTGGAGCGGACAGGGGAGGCACCGGGGAGCTGTTTTTT
TRBV19,.,.,TRBJ2-4,CASSSTGAAKNIQYF,TGTGCCAGTAGTTCGACAGGCGCTGCCAAAAACATTCAGTACTTC
TRBV29-1,few,TRBD1,TRBJ2-1,CSVEGTGGSYNEQFF,TGCAGCGTTGAGGGGACAGGGGGCTCCTACAATGAGCAGTTCTTC